The 12 T cell receptor beta chains reported below all come from one sample, sequenced in a study of blood T cell repertoires in COVID-19. TCRdb's table, derived via immunoSEQ multiplex PCR, lists solely in-frame clones and lacks some. Of 70,000 to 80,000 clones listed, under 95% are singletons. Material: peripheral blood. These receptors were obtained from a human donor in a cohort sampled during active COVID-19.

The table lists this clone with a count of one. The chain is built from TRBV6-2 or TRBV6-3 and TRBJ2-5; TRBD2 might be the D (6 bases). Germline V gene lookup returns CDR1 MNHEY and CDR2 SVGEGT. Trimming shortened V by 4 bases and J by 0 bases, and 9 bases separated the two germline ends. The CDR3 is 14 residues long. The CDR3 DNA reads as TGTGCCAGCAGTTTGGCGGGGAACCAAGAGACCCAGTACTTC. As protein: CASSLAGNQETQYF.

The chain carries TRBV19 and TRBJ2-7; D uncertain. This CDR3 has 14 amino acids. CDR1 and CDR2 (germline): LNHDA, SQIVND (reference sequence). V dropped 2 bases and J dropped 0 bases, with 8 bases sitting between them. The CDR3 nucleotides read TGTGCCAGTAGTATAAGCCTAGGCTCCTACGAGCAGTACTTC. This gives the protein CASSISLGSYEQYF.

The chain recombines TRBV29-1 with TRBJ2-5; the match to TRBD2 covers 8 bases. V lost 4 bases and J lost 0; bases outside the gene matches: 10. The CDR3 covers 16 residues. Per germline, CDR1 SQVTM and CDR2 ANQGSEA. The CDR3 bases are TGCAGCGTTGGAAGGTCCGCGACTAGCGACCAAGAGACCCAGTACTTC. Translating it yields CSVGRSATSDQETQYF.

This clone appeared a single time. The chain couples TRBV7-9 to TRBJ2-1; perhaps TRBD1 as D (5 bases). Deletions cut 4 bases from V and 5 bases from J, with 18 bases between. CDR3 size: 16 residues. Germline V gene lookup returns CDR1 SEHNR and CDR2 FQNEAQ (reference sequence). Written as DNA, the CDR3 is TGTGCCAGCAGCTCCCCCGGCGACAGCTACAACAATGAGCAGTTCTTC. The encoded protein is CASSSPGDSYNNEQFF.

This sequence joins TRBV28 and TRBJ1-1; D ambiguous. This CDR3 comprises 11 residues. Germline CDR1 reads MDHEN; CDR2 reads SYDVKM. V lost 4 bases and J lost 8, with 8 bases in between. The CDR3, as DNA: TGTGCCAGCAGTTCGTCAGCGGAAGCTTTCTTT. Protein sequence: CASSSSAEAFF.

The J gene is TRBJ2-2, the V gene TRBV5-1; no clear D gene. Germline values: CDR1 SGHRS, CDR2 YFSETQ. The ends were cut back, 5 bases at V and 3 bases at J, with 8 bases in the middle. CDR3 length: 13 residues. The CDR3 reads CASSDTDTGELFF. CDR3 in DNA: TGCGCCAGCAGTGATACAGACACCGGGGAGCTGTTTTTT.

For this clone: This CDR3 is also generated by other DNA sequences in the sample. This chain joins TRBV12-3 or TRBV12-4 and TRBJ2-3, with TRBD2 matching 10 bases. With V trimmed by 6 bases and J by 6 bases, 3 bases remained unmatched. The CDR3 extends over 13 amino acids. As DNA, the CDR3 is TGTGCCAGCAGAACTAGCGGGGCTGATACGCAGTATTTT. It is translated as CASRTSGADTQYF.

The chain links TRBV5-1 to TRBJ2-7; D is possibly TRBD1 (5 bases). The V gene's germline CDR1 is SGHRS and CDR2 YFSETQ. The CDR3 is made up of 15 amino acids. Trimming cost V 5 bases and J 5 bases, with 20 bases left between them. This chain's CDR3 is CASSLNGHLPDEQYF. The CDR3 DNA reads TGCGCCAGCAGTCTTAACGGACACCTTCCCGACGAGCAGTACTTC. The full variable domain, rest sourced from reference TRBV5-1 and TRBJ2-7, is KAGVTQTPRYLIKTRGQQVTLSCSPISGHRSVSWYQQTPGQGLQFLFEYFSETQRNKGNFPGRFSGRQFSNSRSEMNVSTLELGDSALYLCASSLNGHLPDEQYFGPGTRLTVT.

V usage is TRBV29-1 and J usage is TRBJ2-1; D is uncertain. This CDR3 is 11 amino acids long. V lost 5 bases, J lost 7 bases, and 9 bases lay in between. Germline CDR1 is SQVTM and CDR2 is ANQGSEA. The CDR3 coding sequence is TGCAGCGTTTATGAGGCTAATGAGCAGTTCTTC. It encodes CSVYEANEQFF.

The chain recombines TRBV4-3 with TRBJ2-7; D gene unclear. The germline CDR1 and CDR2 sequences are LGHNA and YSLEER. The V end lost 0 bases, the J end lost 4 bases, and 7 bases lay between the germline ends. The CDR3 is made up of 13 amino acids. The CDR3 region has the DNA TGCGCCAGCAGCCAAGAACGGAGATACGAGCAGTACTTC. Its protein is CASSQERRYEQYF.

This chain connects TRBV9 to TRBJ2-2; D is unclear. The CDR3 covers 13 residues. Germline CDR1 is SGDLS and CDR2 is YYNGEE. V lost 4 bases to trimming and J lost 6 bases, with 10 bases between them. Written as DNA, the CDR3 is TGTGCCAGCAGCAATAGTCGCCCCGGGGAGCTGTTTTTT. This encodes CASSNSRPGELFF.

The chain recombines TRBV5-1 with TRBJ1-2; tentative D call: TRBD1 (6 bases). The CDR3 has 14 residues. Per the germline V gene, CDR1 is SGHRS and CDR2 is YFSETQ. The V end was cut by 0 bases, the J end by 5 bases, with 11 bases between. The CDR3 sequence is CASSLVAGEYGYTF. CDR3 DNA sequence: TGCGCCAGCAGCTTGGTCGCAGGGGAGTATGGCTACACCTTC.